This TCR beta chain is from a study of shared clonotypes between healthy human individuals. Regarding this clone: Its antigen is unknown.

In replicate PCRs of sorted subsets, roughly 200 ng DNA, about 30,000 T cell genomes, was used. In the authors' methods: Filtering differed since immunoSEQ provided only junctions, with no quality scores. Sequencing used immunoSEQ multiplex PCR; TCRdb keeps in-frame clones, though not all of them. The DNA was the basis for D and trimming; V, J and clone size are from that table. The repertoire holds 2 million to 2.5 million clones, with approximately 93% as singletons. Findings and limits, study-wide: Clonotypes not shared had lower generation probabilities than those common to all four donors.

Unmatched junction bases numbered 19, after V lost 4 bases and J lost 2 bases. This CDR3 is built from 19 residues. Germline CDR1 is MNHEY and CDR2 is SMNVEV (reference sequence). This rearrangement joins TRBV27 to TRBJ2-7; 8 nucleotides align to TRBD2. The sequencing input was naive CD4+ T cells from PBMCs. The subset was: CD45RA+ positively selected. This TCR was sampled from a man between 18 and 29 years old in good health. Some clones in this sample may be carry-over from other donors' samples. The chain's CDR3 is CASSSHTRTGLAAPYEQYF. The CDR3 DNA follows: TGTGCCAGCAGTTCTCACACCAGGACCGGACTAGCCGCACCCTACGAGCAGTACTTC.